The 24 T cell receptor beta chains presented below share a single source sample, sequenced in a study of blood T cell repertoires in COVID-19. Repertoires were generated with immunoSEQ multiplex PCR, while TCRdb's copy carries only in-frame clones and drops some. The sample lists tens of thousands of clones, 70% to 90% occurring once. The sequenced material came from peripheral blood. The receptors stem from a woman between 65 and 79 years old with active COVID-19.

This clone came up once. The chain recombines TRBV23-1 with TRBJ1-2; 7 nucleotides match TRBD1. TRBV23-1 is annotated as an ORF whose role is uncertain. V lost 8 bases, J lost 4 bases, and 16 bases stayed unmatched. This CDR3 contains 16 residues. The DNA for the CDR3 is TGCGCCAGCGTCCCCCCCGAGGACAGGCCTTGCTATGGCTACACCTTC. It encodes CASVPPEDRPCYGYTF.

The gene calls are TRBV12-3 or TRBV12-4 and TRBJ2-2; 8 bases match TRBD1. Trimming cost V 6 bases and J 6 bases; bases outside gene matches: 3. The CDR3 runs 13 residues. CDR3 bases: TGTGCCAGCAGCGGACAGGGCTCCGGGGAGCTGTTTTTT. This encodes CASSGQGSGELFF.

V usage is TRBV19 and J usage is TRBJ1-2, with D hard to call. Trimming took 3 bases from V and 4 from J, leaving 9 bases between them. The CDR3 has 13 residues. The germline CDR1 and CDR2 sequences are LNHDA and SQIVND (reference sequence). CDR3 in amino acids: CASSMAASYGYTF. In nucleotides, the CDR3 is TGTGCCAGTAGTATGGCGGCAAGCTATGGCTACACCTTC.

The chain is built from TRBV6-1 and TRBJ2-5; a weak D match, TRBD2 (6 bases). Trimming stripped 2 bases from V and 7 bases from J, with 14 bases between. CDR1 is MNHNS, CDR2 SASEGT, per germline. The CDR3 is 14 amino acids. The CDR3 loop reads CASSERWVGGTQYF. In DNA form, the CDR3 reads TGTGCCAGCAGTGAACGTTGGGTGGGGGGGACCCAGTACTTC.

This chain joins TRBV28 and TRBJ2-7; 7 bases line up with TRBD2. Germline values: CDR1 MDHEN, CDR2 SYDVKM. The CDR3 totals 14 residues. Trimming took 5 bases from V and 2 from J; bases not matched to a gene: 6. The CDR3 protein is CASSPLAEPYEQYF. The CDR3, as DNA: TGTGCCAGCAGTCCCCTAGCGGAACCCTACGAGCAGTACTTC.

This chain uses TRBV5-1 with TRBJ2-7; TRBD2 is a possible D gene (6 bases). Trimming pared 4 bases from V and 4 bases from J, leaving 21 bases between. Germline V gene data show CDR1 as SGHRS and CDR2 as YFSETQ. This CDR3 contains 16 residues. The CDR3 protein is CASSIGTRTSQYEQYF. The CDR3 region has the DNA TGCGCCAGCAGCATAGGGACTCGTACCTCGCAATACGAGCAGTACTTC.

V is TRBV7-9 and J is TRBJ2-7; D is perhaps TRBD1 (6 bases). Looked up from germline, CDR1 is SEHNR and CDR2 is FQNEAQ (reference sequence). The V end was cut by 5 bases, the J end by 1 base, with 15 bases between. The CDR3 contains 15 residues. CDR3 amino acids: CASSQGPGSSYEQYF. The CDR3 nucleotides read TGTGCCAGCAGCCAGGGGCCGGGATCGTCCTACGAGCAGTACTTC.

This clone occurred a few times. The CDR3 here is CASSLSGAYNEQFF. In DNA form, the CDR3 reads TGTGCCAGCAGCCTTAGCGGGGCCTACAATGAGCAGTTCTTC. The chain links TRBV27 to TRBJ2-1; 8 nucleotides align to TRBD2. Germline-derived CDR1 and CDR2 are MNHEY and SMNVEV (reference sequence). The CDR3 extends over 14 amino acids. Trimming cost V 6 bases and J 2 bases; bases outside gene matches: 3.

This clone has just a few counts. The V and J genes are TRBV9 and TRBJ1-4, with a possible D match to TRBD1 (6 bases). CDR3 length equals 14 residues. V was shortened by 5 bases and J by 8 bases, with 16 bases between the two germline ends. Germline values: CDR1 SGDLS, CDR2 YYNGEE. The CDR3: CASSPSGAGEKLFF. The CDR3 DNA sequence: TGTGCCAGCAGTCCGTCAGGGGCTGGGGAAAAACTGTTTTTT.

The gene calls are TRBV5-4 and TRBJ1-4; TRBD1 matches at 7 bases. Looked up from germline, CDR1 is SGHNT and CDR2 is YYREEE (reference sequence). The trim removed 3 bases at V and 8 bases at J, leaving 16 bases unmatched. This CDR3 spans 17 amino acids. In DNA, the CDR3 is TGTGCCAGCAGCTCCTCGACAGGGAGTGAGGTTCGGGAAAAACTGTTTTTT. Translation gives CASSSSTGSEVREKLFF.

The gene calls are TRBV6-1 and TRBJ2-3, with 10 bases identical to TRBD1. The junction had 7 bases not matched to a gene; V was cut back by 4 bases and J by 3 bases. This CDR3 region has 16 residues. Germline-derived CDR1 and CDR2 are MNHNS and SASEGT. DNA of the CDR3: TGTGCCAGCAGTGCCTACGCGGGACAGGGGACAGATACGCAGTATTTT. Protein product: CASSAYAGQGTDTQYF.

The rearrangement joins TRBV7-2 to TRBJ1-2; D might be TRBD1 (6 bases). The germline CDR1 and CDR2 sequences are SGHTA and FQGNSA. CDR3 length equals 15 residues. Trimming shortened V by 5 bases and J by 2 bases, and 15 bases separated the two germline ends. The CDR3 nucleotides are TGTGCCAGCAGCCCAACGGTCAGGGGAAACTATGGCTACACCTTC. Protein product: CASSPTVRGNYGYTF.

This chain links TRBV14 with TRBJ2-1; unclear D gene. This CDR3 spans 11 amino acids. The germline V and J ends were trimmed by 4 bases and 5 bases, with 3 bases remaining between them. Germline V CDR1 and CDR2: SGHDN, FVKESK. The CDR3, as DNA: TGTGCCAGCAGCCGGCACAATGAGCAGTTCTTC. Its protein product is CASSRHNEQFF.

This chain connects TRBV5-1 to TRBJ1-4; weak D call: TRBD1 (6 bases). The CDR3 has 14 amino acids. CDR1 SGHRS and CDR2 YFSETQ come from the germline V gene. V lost 0 bases and J 3 bases, leaving 6 bases between the germline ends. The CDR3 loop is CASSLDRANEKLFF. The CDR3 DNA reads TGCGCCAGCAGCTTGGACAGGGCTAATGAAAAACTGTTTTTT.

This clone came up once. The rearrangement links TRBV9 to TRBJ2-3; the match to TRBD2 covers 7 bases. Trimming removed 2 bases from V and 1 base from J; junction bases left unmatched: 7. The CDR3 spans 16 residues. CDR1 and CDR2 (germline): SGDLS, YYNGEE. CDR3 in amino acids: CASSVTSRLGTDTQYF. In DNA, the CDR3 is TGTGCCAGCAGCGTGACTAGCCGGCTTGGCACAGATACGCAGTATTTT. Complete variable domain (other parts from reference TRBV9 and TRBJ2-3): DSGVTQTPKHLITATGQRVTLRCSPRSGDLSVYWYQQSLDQGLQFLIQYYNGEERAKGNILERFSAQQFPDLHSELNLSSLELGDSALYFCASSVTSRLGTDTQYFGPGTRLTVL.

CDR3 sequence (DNA): TGTGCCAGCAGAAAAGACAGGGTCGGGGCGGAGACCCAGTACTTC. This encodes CASRKDRVGAETQYF. J is TRBJ2-5 and V is TRBV6-6; TRBD1 matches 7 bases. V was pared by 6 bases and J by 5 bases, with 12 bases of the junction left unmatched. This CDR3 comprises 15 residues. Germline CDR1 reads MNHNY; CDR2 reads SVGAGI (reference sequence).

The chain couples TRBV7-2 to TRBJ2-5; D is unresolved. Germline V gene lookup returns CDR1 SGHTA and CDR2 FQGNSA. V was trimmed by 4 bases and J by 5 bases, leaving 11 bases between them. This CDR3 region has 13 residues. The DNA of the CDR3 is TGTGCCAGCAGCTCAATGCTCCGGGAGACCCAGTACTTC. It yields the protein CASSSMLRETQYF.

The chain uses TRBV19 and TRBJ1-2; 7 bases fit TRBD1. From germline, CDR1 is LNHDA and CDR2 SQIVND (reference sequence). The V and J ends lost 8 bases and 4 bases, in that order; junction bases with no gene match: 10. The CDR3 loop spans 14 amino acids. The CDR3 nucleotides are TGTGCCAGTCGTCCAGGGGGATTTGCCTATGGCTACACCTTC. Amino acid sequence: CASRPGGFAYGYTF.

This clone came up a few times. The chain combines TRBV4-2 with TRBJ1-2, with TRBD1 identical over 7 bases. Germline-derived CDR1 and CDR2 are LGHNA and YNFKEQ. The trim removed 4 bases at V and 3 bases at J, leaving 5 bases unmatched. This CDR3 has 14 residues. CDR3 in DNA: TGTGCCAGCAGCCGGGACAGTCTCGACTATGGCTACACCTTC. Protein sequence: CASSRDSLDYGYTF.

The chain recombines TRBV7-8 with TRBJ1-2; 9 nucleotides match TRBD1. Unmatched junction bases numbered 9, after V lost 5 bases and J lost 5 bases. The CDR3 covers 15 residues. Germline CDR1 reads SGHVS; CDR2 reads FQNEAQ. In DNA form, the CDR3 reads TGTGCCAGCAGCCCAGGACAGGGGCGTGGATATGGCTACACCTTC. Its translation is CASSPGQGRGYGYTF.

The chain uses TRBV10-1 and TRBJ2-3, with TRBD2 identical over 13 bases. J was trimmed by 5 bases and V by 0 bases; bases with no gene match: 5. Germline V gene data show CDR1 as WNHNN and CDR2 as SYGVQD (reference sequence). CDR3 length equals 17 residues. The CDR3 spells CASSESILAGGRDTQYF. The CDR3, as DNA: TGCGCCAGCAGTGAGTCGATACTAGCGGGGGGGAGAGATACGCAGTATTTT.

This chain connects TRBV2 to TRBJ2-5, with 10 bases identical to TRBD2. The CDR3 is 16 residues long. V was pared by 5 bases and J by 5 bases, with 11 bases of the junction left unmatched. Germline values: CDR1 SNHLY, CDR2 FYNNEI. The CDR3 nucleotides read TGTGCCAGCAGTCCGACCCCAAGCGGGGGGGCTGAGACCCAGTACTTC. Its protein product is CASSPTPSGGAETQYF.

J is TRBJ2-6 and V is TRBV7-8; the D gene is possibly TRBD1 (6 bases). The CDR3 is 17 residues long. V was trimmed by 1 base and J by 3 bases, leaving 13 bases between them. Per the germline V gene, CDR1 is SGHVS and CDR2 is FQNEAQ. CDR3 loop: CASSLDRVGYGANVLTF. The CDR3 bases are TGTGCCAGCAGCTTAGACAGGGTCGGTTATGGGGCCAACGTCCTGACTTTC.

The chain recombines TRBV18 with TRBJ1-1, with D uncertain. This CDR3 is built from 13 residues. Trimming shortened V by 3 bases and J by 3 bases, and 8 bases separated the two germline ends. Germline assignment: CDR1 KGHSH and CDR2 LQKENI. The CDR3 DNA follows: TGTGCCAGCTCACCGAGTCAGGACACTGAAGCTTTCTTT. Amino acid sequence: CASSPSQDTEAFF. Full variable domain (outside the CDR3, taken from reference TRBV18 and TRBJ1-1): NAGVMQNPRHLVRRRGQEARLRCSPMKGHSHVYWYRQLPEEGLKFMVYLQKENIIDESGMPKERFSAEFPKEGPSILRIQQVVRGDSAAYFCASSPSQDTEAFFGQGTRLTVV.